This T cell receptor (beta chain) was captured by sequencing in a study of blood T cell repertoires in COVID-19. Trimming took 5 bases from V and 2 from J; bases not matched to a gene: 5. Looked up from germline, CDR1 is ENHRY and CDR2 is SYGVKD. The CDR3 is 16 amino acids. Per the study methods: By means of reference gene primer amplification, nucleated cell counts were estimated. Only in-frame clones appear in the TCRdb table, and some are missing; sequencing was by immunoSEQ multiplex PCR. For V, J and clone size, that table is used; D and trimming come from the DNA. The sample includes 200,000 to 250,000 clones, around 80% seen only once; the top ten take roughly 7.6%. Seattle's cohort entered during active infection and was followed longitudinally. A single count supports this clone.

The chain couples TRBV10-3 to TRBJ2-3; 12 positions match TRBD2. The sequenced material came from peripheral blood. This TCR derives from a woman older than 75 with COVID-19, enrolled during active disease. CDR3 bases: TGTGCCATCAGTCCCCTAGCGGGAGGGTACACAGATACGCAGTATTTT. The encoded protein is CAISPLAGGYTDTQYF.